Below, 21 T cell receptor beta chains from the same sample are listed, as sequenced in a study of blood T cell repertoires in COVID-19. This table comes from immunoSEQ multiplex PCR, and its TCRdb copy is limited to in-frame clones, with some not included. Of fewer than 500,000 clones listed, 86% are singletons. Input material: peripheral blood. The receptor source for this set is a woman younger than 45 with active or convalescent COVID-19.

The chain employs TRBV19 and TRBJ2-7; D ambiguous. Trimming cost V 2 bases and J 0 bases, with 11 bases left between them. This CDR3 has 15 residues. Germline CDR1 is LNHDA and CDR2 is SQIVND (reference sequence). The CDR3 coding sequence is TGTGCCAGTAGTATAAGTTGGCACCCCTCCTACGAGCAGTACTTC. The encoded protein is CASSISWHPSYEQYF.

The J gene is TRBJ2-7, the V gene TRBV10-2, with 10 bases fitting TRBD1. The CDR3 has 15 amino acids. Trimming cost V 3 bases and J 3 bases; bases outside gene matches: 5. The germline V gene has CDR1 WSHSY and CDR2 SAAADI. The CDR3 DNA sequence: TGCGCCAGCAGTGAAACCTGGACAGGGGGCTACGAGCAGTACTTC. Translation: CASSETWTGGYEQYF.

V usage is TRBV7-8 and J usage is TRBJ2-7; 7 bases align to TRBD2. This CDR3 spans 15 amino acids. Germline V gene sequence: CDR1 SGHVS, CDR2 FQNEAQ. V was clipped by 1 base and J by 5 bases; unmatched bases: 8. This CDR3 is CASSLEGRELNEQYF. For the CDR3, the DNA is TGTGCCAGCAGCTTAGAGGGGCGGGAGCTTAACGAGCAGTACTTC.

The table lists this clone with a count of one. The rearrangement joins TRBV15 to TRBJ1-5; D is undetermined. The CDR3 runs 14 residues. Germline V lookup: CDR1 LNHNV, CDR2 YYDKDF (reference sequence). Trimming cost V 0 bases and J 7 bases, with 10 bases left between them. The CDR3 sequence is CATSRDEGSQPQHF. The CDR3 DNA follows: TGTGCCACCAGCAGAGATGAGGGTTCCCAGCCCCAGCATTTT.

The rearrangement joins TRBV14 to TRBJ2-7; D remains unclear. Trimming cost V 8 bases and J 7 bases, with 12 bases left between them. In germline, CDR1 is SGHDN, CDR2 FVKESK. This CDR3 region has 11 residues. This CDR3 is CASSISREQYF. The CDR3 DNA is TGTGCCAGCTCCATTTCCCGGGAGCAGTACTTC.

The chain employs TRBV5-6 and TRBJ2-1; D might be TRBD2 (6 bases). From germline, CDR1 is SGHDT and CDR2 YYEEEE. Trimming shortened V by 2 bases and J by 0 bases, and 12 bases separated the two germline ends. The CDR3 consists of 16 residues. The CDR3 DNA is TGTGCCAGCAGCTTAGCCGGGGGATACTCCTACAATGAGCAGTTCTTC. Its protein product is CASSLAGGYSYNEQFF. The whole variable domain, filled in from reference TRBV5-6 and TRBJ2-1, reads DAGVTQSPTHLIKTRGQQVTLRCSPKSGHDTVSWYQQALGQGPQFIFQYYEEEERQRGNFPDRFSGHQFPNYSSELNVNALLLGDSALYLCASSLAGGYSYNEQFFGPGTRLTVL.

This chain joins TRBV3-1 (or the pseudogene TRBV3-2) and TRBJ1-2, with a weak D call TRBD1 (6 bases). Per germline, CDR1 LGHDT and CDR2 YNNKEL (reference sequence). Trimming took 3 bases from V and 8 from J, leaving 13 bases between them. The CDR3 is 13 residues long. CDR3 sequence (DNA): TGTGCCAGCAGCCAGGATAACAGGGTGGGCTACACCTTC. Protein sequence: CASSQDNRVGYTF.

The gene calls are TRBV7-2 and TRBJ2-2, with a possible D match to TRBD1 (5 bases). Germline CDR1 and CDR2: SGHTA and FQGNSA. V lost 0 bases and J lost 1, with 15 bases in between. This CDR3 region has 18 residues. CDR3 bases: TGTGCCAGCAGCTTAGCGGCCCTCCAGGGCGTGAACACCGGGGAGCTGTTTTTT. Amino acids: CASSLAALQGVNTGELFF.

This sequence joins TRBV10-2 and TRBJ2-7; the D gene is possibly TRBD1 (8 bases). V was pared by 7 bases and J by 2 bases, with 18 bases between. CDR1 is WSHSY and CDR2 is SAAADI in the germline V gene. CDR3 size: 15 residues. This CDR3 is CASNPGRDRPYEQYF. Here the CDR3 DNA reads TGCGCCAGCAACCCTGGGAGGGACAGGCCCTACGAGCAGTACTTC.

This clone was seen more than once but under ten times. The chain uses TRBV2 and TRBJ2-2, with D possibly matching TRBD1 (6 bases). This CDR3 is built from 16 residues. Germline V lookup: CDR1 SNHLY, CDR2 FYNNEI. V was pared by 6 bases and J by 5 bases, with 19 bases between. The CDR3: CASSPEAGVTTGELFF. DNA of the CDR3: TGTGCCAGCAGCCCCGAGGCAGGGGTGACAACCGGGGAGCTGTTTTTT.

The rearrangement joins TRBV7-2 to TRBJ2-1, with 9 bases matching TRBD1. Germline lookup yields CDR1 SGHTA and CDR2 FQGNSA. The junction had 8 bases not matched to a gene; V was cut back by 3 bases and J by 8 bases. This CDR3 comprises 15 residues. The CDR3 is CASSFQTGGVDEQFF. The CDR3 DNA follows: TGTGCCAGCAGCTTTCAGACAGGGGGAGTCGATGAGCAGTTCTTC.

This chain uses TRBV14 with TRBJ2-3, with D possibly TRBD2 on 5 matching bases. The V gene lost 4 bases and the J gene lost 0 bases, with 11 bases spanning the gap. CDR1 and CDR2 (germline): SGHDN, FVKESK. The CDR3 is 15 residues long. The CDR3 spells CASSRDYRSTDTQYF. DNA for the CDR3: TGTGCCAGCAGCCGAGACTACCGGAGCACAGATACGCAGTATTTT. The full variable domain, rest sourced from reference TRBV14 and TRBJ2-3, is EAGVTQFPSHSVIEKGQTVTLRCDPISGHDNLYWYRRVMGKEIKFLLHFVKESKQDESGMPNNRFLAERTGGTYSTLKVQPAELEDSGVYFCASSRDYRSTDTQYFGPGTRLTVL.

As DNA, the CDR3 is TGTGCCACCAGCAGAGATTTTAGGGGGGGTACGAATGTCGAACTGTTTTTT. Protein: CATSRDFRGGTNVELFF. The gene calls are TRBV15 and TRBJ1-4; possible D gene TRBD1, 6 bases. Germline-derived CDR1 and CDR2 are LNHNV and YYDKDF (reference sequence). The V end was cut by 0 bases, the J end by 12 bases, with 23 bases between. The CDR3 is made up of 17 amino acids.

The rearrangement joins TRBV11-2 to TRBJ2-7; 7 nucleotides agree with TRBD1. The CDR3 is 14 residues long. V was pared by 5 bases and J by 6 bases, with 10 bases of the junction left unmatched. Germline CDR1 and CDR2: SGHAT and FQNNGV. The CDR3 DNA reads TGTGCCAGCAGCCTACAGGGGCTCCTTCTCGAGCAGTACTTC. Translated, it gives CASSLQGLLLEQYF.

The chain links TRBV27 to TRBJ2-7; a possible D gene is TRBD2 (6 bases). V dropped 0 bases and J dropped 6 bases, with 15 bases sitting between them. Germline loops: CDR1 MNHEY, CDR2 SMNVEV (reference sequence). The CDR3 is made up of 15 amino acids. The CDR3 spells CASSLSPGSLVEQYF. The DNA of the CDR3 is TGTGCCAGCAGTTTATCCCCCGGGAGCCTCGTCGAGCAGTACTTC.

This clone was found a few times. V gene TRBV4-1 combines with J gene TRBJ2-3, with TRBD2 matching 7 bases. CDR1 and CDR2 (germline): MGHRA, YSYEKL. There are 14 residues in the CDR3. The junction had 7 bases not matched to a gene; V was cut back by 4 bases and J by 6 bases. In DNA, the CDR3 is TGCGCCAGCAGCCTCCGACTAGCTGGGGATACGCAGTATTTT. Translation gives CASSLRLAGDTQYF.

This rearrangement joins TRBV19 to TRBJ2-2; 12 nucleotides match TRBD2. J gave up 6 bases and V 11 bases, and 10 bases lay outside the gene matches. The germline gives CDR1 LNHDA, CDR2 SQIVND (reference sequence). The CDR3 loop spans 15 amino acids. Here the CDR3 reads CAVGLAGGLAGELFF. CDR3 nucleotides: TGTGCCGTAGGTCTAGCGGGGGGGTTGGCCGGGGAGCTGTTTTTT.

The chain carries TRBV2 and TRBJ2-3; 7 bases fit TRBD1. After removal of 2 bases from V and 4 bases from J, the junction contained 6 bases not matched to a gene. Germline loops: CDR1 SNHLY, CDR2 FYNNEI. The CDR3 runs to 15 residues. The CDR3 bases are TGTGCCAGCAGTGAAAGTCCAGGGGGTGCAGATACGCAGTATTTT. Translation gives CASSESPGGADTQYF.

The chain is built from TRBV5-6 and TRBJ2-7; TRBD2 agrees at 9 bases. CDR1 is SGHDT and CDR2 is YYEEEE in the germline V gene. The CDR3 covers 16 residues. V lost 4 bases, J lost 3 bases, and 11 bases stayed unmatched. This CDR3 reads CASSLLSLAGYYEQYF. The CDR3 nucleotides read TGTGCCAGCAGCCTTCTTAGTCTAGCGGGGTACTACGAGCAGTACTTC.

This clone appeared once. The J gene is TRBJ1-1, the V gene TRBV2; D not resolved. There are 14 residues in the CDR3. The germline CDR1 and CDR2 sequences are SNHLY and FYNNEI. V shed 5 bases and J shed 2 bases, with 12 bases lying between them. CDR3 in amino acids: CASSSIAVNTEAFF. DNA for the CDR3: TGTGCCAGCAGTAGTATTGCGGTAAACACTGAAGCTTTCTTT.

The chain combines TRBV4-2 with TRBJ2-5, with D possibly TRBD2 on 5 matching bases. V lost 1 base and J 5 bases, leaving 14 bases between the germline ends. CDR3 length equals 15 residues. The V gene's germline CDR1 is LGHNA and CDR2 YNFKEQ. The CDR3 DNA reads as TGTGCCAGCAGCCAAGTCGCCCTCGGGATGGAGACCCAGTACTTC. Translated, it gives CASSQVALGMETQYF.